This is a list of T cell receptor beta chains from one sample in a study of blood T cell repertoires in COVID-19. Assay used: immunoSEQ multiplex PCR; TCRdb lists only in-frame clones, some missing. This sample has roughly 230,000 clones, with 70% to 90% found just once. Input material: peripheral blood. The receptor source for this set is a man in his forties with acute or convalescent COVID-19. The CDR3 runs from the conserved cysteine through the conserved F or W. Each record gives: CDR3 DNA, CDR3 protein, J gene, clone size, D gene, V gene. D genes are given only for firm matches. The size entry is marked missing in some rows and otherwise reads once, few, many or a size class.

cdr3_nt: TGTGCCAGCAGCGTAGGGTTAGAATCCTATGGCTACACCTTC
cdr3_aa: CASSVGLESYGYTF
j_call: TRBJ1-2
clone_size: .
d_call: .
v_call: TRBV9

cdr3_nt: TGTGCCACCTCGGGCGGGATTGGTTATGGCTACACCTTC
cdr3_aa: CATSGGIGYGYTF
j_call: TRBJ1-2
clone_size: .
d_call: .
v_call: TRBV6-1

cdr3_nt: TGTGCCAGCAGCCAGTACGACGGGGGGGATCCTGAGCAGTTCTTC
cdr3_aa: CASSQYDGGDPEQFF
j_call: TRBJ2-1
clone_size: .
d_call: TRBD2
v_call: TRBV3-1/TRBV3-2

cdr3_nt: TGTGCCAGCAGTTACGAGGGTGGCCGGGGCTACACCTTC
cdr3_aa: CASSYEGGRGYTF
j_call: TRBJ1-2
clone_size: .
d_call: .
v_call: TRBV6-5

cdr3_nt: TGTGCCAGCAGACATGGGACAGGGGGTAACTATGGCTACACCTTC
cdr3_aa: CASRHGTGGNYGYTF
j_call: TRBJ1-2
clone_size: once
d_call: TRBD1
v_call: TRBV3-1/TRBV3-2

cdr3_nt: TGTGCCAGCAGTAGACAGGGGGCAAGTCAGCCCCAGCATTTT
cdr3_aa: CASSRQGASQPQHF
j_call: TRBJ1-5
clone_size: .
d_call: TRBD1
v_call: TRBV28

cdr3_nt: TGTGCCAGCAGCCACAGTACGCCCCAGCATTTT
cdr3_aa: CASSHSTPQHF
j_call: TRBJ1-5
clone_size: .
d_call: .
v_call: TRBV5-8

cdr3_nt: TGTGCCAGCAGTTCAGGGAATAGCAATCAGCCCCAGCATTTT
cdr3_aa: CASSSGNSNQPQHF
j_call: TRBJ1-5
clone_size: once
d_call: .
v_call: TRBV28

cdr3_nt: TGTGCCAGTAGTATAGTCAGGTACCGAGACACTGAAGCTTTCTTT
cdr3_aa: CASSIVRYRDTEAFF
j_call: TRBJ1-1
clone_size: .
d_call: .
v_call: TRBV19

cdr3_nt: TGTGCCAGCAGCAGGACAGGGCAAAATCAGCCCCAGCATTTT
cdr3_aa: CASSRTGQNQPQHF
j_call: TRBJ1-5
clone_size: .
d_call: TRBD1
v_call: TRBV27

cdr3_nt: TGCAGCGCACGGACAGGGCGTGAGACTGAAGCTTTCTTT
cdr3_aa: CSARTGRETEAFF
j_call: TRBJ1-1
clone_size: .
d_call: TRBD1
v_call: TRBV29-1

cdr3_nt: TGTGCCAGCAGCTTTAAGCGGGGGGGCCGGGTAGGGACAGATACGCAGTATTTT
cdr3_aa: CASSFKRGGRVGTDTQYF
j_call: TRBJ2-3
clone_size: .
d_call: TRBD2
v_call: TRBV5-4

cdr3_nt: TGTGCCAGCAGCTTATCGGGCGGGGGGGAGATGAGCCCCTTCTTC
cdr3_aa: CASSLSGGGEMSPFF
j_call: TRBJ2-1
clone_size: once
d_call: TRBD2
v_call: TRBV7-2

cdr3_nt: TGTGCCAGCAGCCGCCAAGGAGTGTCTAACTATGGCTACACCTTC
cdr3_aa: CASSRQGVSNYGYTF
j_call: TRBJ1-2
clone_size: .
d_call: .
v_call: TRBV4-2

cdr3_nt: TGTGCCAGCAGGAGGGGCGGGGGGCAAGGCTACACCTTC
cdr3_aa: CASRRGGGQGYTF
j_call: TRBJ1-2
clone_size: .
d_call: .
v_call: TRBV6-5

cdr3_nt: TGTGCCAGCAGCCCCTACGGCAGGGAAACTGGCTACACCTTC
cdr3_aa: CASSPYGRETGYTF
j_call: TRBJ1-2
clone_size: .
d_call: .
v_call: TRBV5-6

cdr3_nt: TGTGCCAGCAGTTACGACACAGCGGGCAAAGAGACCCAGTACTTC
cdr3_aa: CASSYDTAGKETQYF
j_call: TRBJ2-5
clone_size: .
d_call: .
v_call: TRBV6-2/TRBV6-3

cdr3_nt: TGTGCCAGCAGCACCGGACAGGGGATCGGAAACACCATATATTTT
cdr3_aa: CASSTGQGIGNTIYF
j_call: TRBJ1-3
clone_size: .
d_call: TRBD1
v_call: TRBV5-8

cdr3_nt: TGTGCCAGTAGTGAGGTGAGTCCGGCGGGTTACTACGAGCAGTACTTC
cdr3_aa: CASSEVSPAGYYEQYF
j_call: TRBJ2-7
clone_size: .
d_call: .
v_call: TRBV19

cdr3_nt: TGTGCCAGCAGCCCACTGGGAGCGGGGGTCACCGGGGAGCTGTTTTTT
cdr3_aa: CASSPLGAGVTGELFF
j_call: TRBJ2-2
clone_size: .
d_call: TRBD2
v_call: TRBV6-2/TRBV6-3

cdr3_nt: TGCGCCAGCAGCAGCCCGGACAGGGAAGGTGGCTACACCTTC
cdr3_aa: CASSSPDREGGYTF
j_call: TRBJ1-2
clone_size: .
d_call: TRBD1
v_call: TRBV5-1

cdr3_nt: TGCGCCAGCAGCCAAAGCGTCGGGGGGGCCGGGGACAACGAGCAGTTCTTC
cdr3_aa: CASSQSVGGAGDNEQFF
j_call: TRBJ2-1
clone_size: .
d_call: TRBD2
v_call: TRBV4-1

cdr3_nt: TGTGCCTGGAATGGAGGGGCTGAAGCTTTCTTT
cdr3_aa: CAWNGGAEAFF
j_call: TRBJ1-1
clone_size: .
d_call: .
v_call: TRBV30

cdr3_nt: TGTGCCAGCAGTCGTGGGGCAGGGTGGACAGATACGCAGTATTTT
cdr3_aa: CASSRGAGWTDTQYF
j_call: TRBJ2-3
clone_size: .
d_call: .
v_call: TRBV6-5

cdr3_nt: TGTGCCAGCAGCTTTACAGGCCAAAGAGCTTTCTTT
cdr3_aa: CASSFTGQRAFF
j_call: TRBJ1-1
clone_size: .
d_call: .
v_call: TRBV5-4

cdr3_nt: TGTGCCAGCAGCCTTAGCCCGACAGGCGGCTACACCTTC
cdr3_aa: CASSLSPTGGYTF
j_call: TRBJ1-2
clone_size: .
d_call: .
v_call: TRBV5-5

cdr3_nt: TGCAGCGTTCACTTTTCAGGGGGGTTGGACACTGAAGCTTTCTTT
cdr3_aa: CSVHFSGGLDTEAFF
j_call: TRBJ1-1
clone_size: .
d_call: TRBD1
v_call: TRBV29-1

cdr3_nt: TGTGCCATCGATGCGGCACCTGGGGAGGGTGGCTACACCTTC
cdr3_aa: CAIDAAPGEGGYTF
j_call: TRBJ1-2
clone_size: .
d_call: .
v_call: TRBV10-3